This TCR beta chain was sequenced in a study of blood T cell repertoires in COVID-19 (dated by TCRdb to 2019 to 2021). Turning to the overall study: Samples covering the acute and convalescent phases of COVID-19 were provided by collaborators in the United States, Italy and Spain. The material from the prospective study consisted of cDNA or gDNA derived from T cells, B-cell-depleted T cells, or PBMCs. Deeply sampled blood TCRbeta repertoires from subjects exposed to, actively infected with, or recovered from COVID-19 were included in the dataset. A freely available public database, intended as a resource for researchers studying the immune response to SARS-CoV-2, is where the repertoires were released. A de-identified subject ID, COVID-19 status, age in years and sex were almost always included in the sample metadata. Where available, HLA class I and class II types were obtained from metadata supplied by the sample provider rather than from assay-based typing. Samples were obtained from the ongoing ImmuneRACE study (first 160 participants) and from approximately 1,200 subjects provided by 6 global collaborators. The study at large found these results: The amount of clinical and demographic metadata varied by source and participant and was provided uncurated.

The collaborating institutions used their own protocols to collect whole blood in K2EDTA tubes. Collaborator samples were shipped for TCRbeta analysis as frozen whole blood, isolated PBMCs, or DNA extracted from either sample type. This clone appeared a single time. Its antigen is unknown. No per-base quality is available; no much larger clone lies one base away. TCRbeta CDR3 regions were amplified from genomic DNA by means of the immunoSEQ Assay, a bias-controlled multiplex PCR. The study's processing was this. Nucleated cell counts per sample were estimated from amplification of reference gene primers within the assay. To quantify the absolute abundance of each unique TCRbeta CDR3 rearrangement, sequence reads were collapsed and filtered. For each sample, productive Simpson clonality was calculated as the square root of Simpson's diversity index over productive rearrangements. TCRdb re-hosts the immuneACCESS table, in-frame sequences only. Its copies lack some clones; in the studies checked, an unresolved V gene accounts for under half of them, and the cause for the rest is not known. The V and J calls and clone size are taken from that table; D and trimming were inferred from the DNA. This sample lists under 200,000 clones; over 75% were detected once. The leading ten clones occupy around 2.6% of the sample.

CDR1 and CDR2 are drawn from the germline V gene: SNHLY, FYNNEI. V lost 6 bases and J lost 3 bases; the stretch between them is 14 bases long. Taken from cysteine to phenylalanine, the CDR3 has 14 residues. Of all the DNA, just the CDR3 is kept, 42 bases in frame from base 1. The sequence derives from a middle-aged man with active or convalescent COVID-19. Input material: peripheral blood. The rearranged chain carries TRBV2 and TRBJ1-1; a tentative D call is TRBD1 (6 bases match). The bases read TGTGCCAGCAGGGGGTCAGGGGAATACACTGAAGCTTTCTTT. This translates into CASRGSGEYTEAFF.